Given below is one T cell receptor beta chain in context. What it binds is not known. Per germline, CDR1 SGHRS and CDR2 YFSETQ. There are 13 residues in the CDR3. V was trimmed by 5 bases and J by 8 bases, leaving 13 bases between them. Clones were sequenced by immunoSEQ multiplex PCR, and TCRdb holds only the in-frame ones, with some missing. The sample lists about 2.4 million clones, more than 80% seen once, with around 0.14% in the top ten. This sample was taken from a study of shared clonotypes between healthy human individuals. Study at large: For every donor, three CD4 naive, three CD4 memory, two CD8 naive and one CD8 memory plates were used.

Study-level points and caveats: Four donors had approximately 4.6% of their naive CD4 clonotypes in common. Estimated clonotype richness was generally higher in naive than memory subsets.

Sequencing input: naive CD4+ T cells sorted from blood. Subset indicated: CD45RA+ positively selected. The sequence came from a man between 18 and 35 years old in good health. V gene TRBV5-1 combines with J gene TRBJ1-4; D is unclear. The DNA of the CDR3 is TGCGCCAGCAGAGGCGAGGACGGGGAAAAACTGTTTTTT. Its protein product is CASRGEDGEKLFF.